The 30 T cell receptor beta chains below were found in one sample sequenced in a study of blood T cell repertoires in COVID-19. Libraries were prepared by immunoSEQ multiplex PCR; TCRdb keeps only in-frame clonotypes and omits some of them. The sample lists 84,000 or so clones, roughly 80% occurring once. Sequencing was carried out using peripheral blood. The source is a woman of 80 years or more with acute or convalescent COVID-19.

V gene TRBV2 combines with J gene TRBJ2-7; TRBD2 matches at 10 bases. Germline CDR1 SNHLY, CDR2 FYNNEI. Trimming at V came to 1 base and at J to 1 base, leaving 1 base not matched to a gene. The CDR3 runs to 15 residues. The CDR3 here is CASSEGTSGSYEQYF. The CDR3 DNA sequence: TGTGCCAGCAGTGAAGGGACTAGCGGTTCCTACGAGCAGTACTTC.

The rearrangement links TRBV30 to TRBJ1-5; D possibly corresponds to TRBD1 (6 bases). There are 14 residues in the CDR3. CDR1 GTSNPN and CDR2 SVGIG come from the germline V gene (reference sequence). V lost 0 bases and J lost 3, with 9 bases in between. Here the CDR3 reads CAWSVTGHNQPQHF. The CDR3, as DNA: TGTGCCTGGAGTGTCACGGGACACAATCAGCCCCAGCATTTT.

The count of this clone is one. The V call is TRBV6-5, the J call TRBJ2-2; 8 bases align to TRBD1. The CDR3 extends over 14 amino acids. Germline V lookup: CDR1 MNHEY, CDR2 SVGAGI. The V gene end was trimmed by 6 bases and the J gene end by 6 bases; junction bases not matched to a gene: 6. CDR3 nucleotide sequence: TGTGCCAGCAGGCTGACAGGGGACGCCGGGGAGCTGTTTTTT. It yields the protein CASRLTGDAGELFF.

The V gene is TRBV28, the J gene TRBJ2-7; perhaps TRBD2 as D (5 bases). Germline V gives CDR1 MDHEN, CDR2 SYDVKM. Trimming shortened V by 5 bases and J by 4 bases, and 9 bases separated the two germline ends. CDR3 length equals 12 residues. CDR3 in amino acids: CASSPRTYEQYF. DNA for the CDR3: TGTGCCAGCAGTCCACGGACTTACGAGCAGTACTTC.

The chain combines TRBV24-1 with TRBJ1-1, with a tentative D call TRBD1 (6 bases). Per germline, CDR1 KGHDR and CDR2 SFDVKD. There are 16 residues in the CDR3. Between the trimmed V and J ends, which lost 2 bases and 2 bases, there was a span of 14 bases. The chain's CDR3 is CATSDSNRDFNTEAFF. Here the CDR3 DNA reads TGTGCCACCAGTGATTCCAACAGGGATTTTAACACTGAAGCTTTCTTT.

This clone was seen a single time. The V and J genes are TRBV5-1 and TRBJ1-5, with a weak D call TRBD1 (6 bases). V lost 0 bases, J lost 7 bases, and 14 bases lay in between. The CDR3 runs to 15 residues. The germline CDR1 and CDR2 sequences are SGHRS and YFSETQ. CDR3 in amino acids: CASSLAPGQEQPQHF. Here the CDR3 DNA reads TGCGCCAGCAGCTTGGCACCGGGACAAGAGCAGCCCCAGCATTTT.

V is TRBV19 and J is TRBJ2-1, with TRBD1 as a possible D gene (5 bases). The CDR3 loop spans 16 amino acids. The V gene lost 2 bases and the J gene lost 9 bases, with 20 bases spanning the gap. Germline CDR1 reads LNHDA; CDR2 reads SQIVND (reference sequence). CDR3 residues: CASSIPTSALRGEQFF. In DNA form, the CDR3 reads TGTGCCAGTAGTATACCGACAAGTGCCCTAAGGGGTGAGCAGTTCTTC.

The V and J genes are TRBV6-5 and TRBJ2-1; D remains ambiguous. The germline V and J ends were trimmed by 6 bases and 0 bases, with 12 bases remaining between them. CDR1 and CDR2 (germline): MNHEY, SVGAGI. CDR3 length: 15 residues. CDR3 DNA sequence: TGTGCCAGCAGGCCAACGCCGGTCTCCTACAATGAGCAGTTCTTC. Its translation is CASRPTPVSYNEQFF.

CDR3 bases: TGTGCCAGCAGTAGTGACTCCCTCTATAATTCACCCCTCCACTTT. Protein: CASSSDSLYNSPLHF. The V call is TRBV2, the J call TRBJ1-6; no clear D gene. Germline values: CDR1 SNHLY, CDR2 FYNNEI. Trimming left V 5 bases short and J 3 bases short, with 11 bases between. The CDR3 runs to 15 residues.

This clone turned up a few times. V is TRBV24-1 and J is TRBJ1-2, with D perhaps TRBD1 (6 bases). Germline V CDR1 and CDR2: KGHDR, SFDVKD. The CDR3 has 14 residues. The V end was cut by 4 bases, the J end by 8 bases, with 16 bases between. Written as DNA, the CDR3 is TGTGCCACCAGTGACACAGGGTACCGAGAGGGCTACACCTTC. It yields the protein CATSDTGYREGYTF.

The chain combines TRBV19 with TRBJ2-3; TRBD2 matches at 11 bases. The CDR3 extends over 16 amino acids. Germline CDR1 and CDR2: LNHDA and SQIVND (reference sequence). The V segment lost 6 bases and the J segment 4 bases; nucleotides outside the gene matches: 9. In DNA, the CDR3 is TGTGCCAGTAGAGCAATAGCGGGGGGGCCTTCAGATACGCAGTATTTT. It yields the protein CASRAIAGGPSDTQYF.

Here the CDR3 DNA reads TGTGCCAGCAGTTACTCCCGGGACAGGTACACCTACGAGCAGTACTTC. It encodes CASSYSRDRYTYEQYF. This chain joins TRBV6-5 and TRBJ2-7, with 8 bases matching TRBD1. This CDR3 has 16 residues. CDR1 MNHEY and CDR2 SVGAGI come from the germline V gene. Trimming cost V 0 bases and J 2 bases; bases outside gene matches: 6.

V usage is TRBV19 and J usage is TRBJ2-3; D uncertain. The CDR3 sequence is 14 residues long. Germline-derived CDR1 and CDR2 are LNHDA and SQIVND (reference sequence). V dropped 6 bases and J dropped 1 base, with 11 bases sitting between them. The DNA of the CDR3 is TGTGCCAGTAGGAAGGAGATTCGCACAGATACGCAGTATTTT. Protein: CASRKEIRTDTQYF. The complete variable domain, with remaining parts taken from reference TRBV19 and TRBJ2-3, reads DGGITQSPKYLFRKEGQNVTLSCEQNLNHDAMYWYRQDPGQGLRLIYYSQIVNDFQKGDIAEGYSVSREKKESFPLTVTSAQKNPTAFYLCASRKEIRTDTQYFGPGTRLTVL.

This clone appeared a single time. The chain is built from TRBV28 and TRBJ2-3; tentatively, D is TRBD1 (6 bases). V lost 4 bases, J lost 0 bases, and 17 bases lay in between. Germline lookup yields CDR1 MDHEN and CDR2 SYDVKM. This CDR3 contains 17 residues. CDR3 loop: CASSSLRTVSSTDTQYF. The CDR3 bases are TGTGCCAGCAGTTCCTTGAGGACAGTCAGTAGCACAGATACGCAGTATTTT. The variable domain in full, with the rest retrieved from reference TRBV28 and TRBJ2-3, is DVKVTQSSRYLVKRTGEKVFLECVQDMDHENMFWYRQDPGLGLRLIYFSYDVKMKEKGDIPEGYSVSREKKERFSLILESASTNQTSMYLCASSSLRTVSSTDTQYFGPGTRLTVL.

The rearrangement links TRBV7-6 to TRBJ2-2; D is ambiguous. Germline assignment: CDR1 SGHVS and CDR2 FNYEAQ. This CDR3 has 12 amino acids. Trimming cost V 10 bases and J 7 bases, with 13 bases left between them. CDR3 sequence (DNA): TGTGCCATCCATAGTTCAATCGGGGAGCTGTTTTTT. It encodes CAIHSSIGELFF.

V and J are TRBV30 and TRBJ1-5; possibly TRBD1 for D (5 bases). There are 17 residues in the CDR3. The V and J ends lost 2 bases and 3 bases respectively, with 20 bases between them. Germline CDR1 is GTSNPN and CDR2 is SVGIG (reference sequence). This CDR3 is CAWSKGVQASVNQPQHF. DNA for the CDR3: TGTGCCTGGAGTAAAGGGGTCCAGGCTTCCGTCAATCAGCCCCAGCATTTT.

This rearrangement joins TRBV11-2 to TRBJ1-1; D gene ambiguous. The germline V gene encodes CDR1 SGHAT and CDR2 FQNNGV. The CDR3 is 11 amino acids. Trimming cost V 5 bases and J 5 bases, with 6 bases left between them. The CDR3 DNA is TGTGCCAGCAGCCATACAACTGAAGCTTTCTTT. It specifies CASSHTTEAFF. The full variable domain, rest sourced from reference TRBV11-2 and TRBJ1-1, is EAGVAQSPRYKIIEKRQSVAFWCNPISGHATLYWYQQILGQGPKLLIQFQNNGVVDDSQLPKDRFSAERLKGVDSTLKIQPAKLEDSAVYLCASSHTTEAFFGQGTRLTVV.

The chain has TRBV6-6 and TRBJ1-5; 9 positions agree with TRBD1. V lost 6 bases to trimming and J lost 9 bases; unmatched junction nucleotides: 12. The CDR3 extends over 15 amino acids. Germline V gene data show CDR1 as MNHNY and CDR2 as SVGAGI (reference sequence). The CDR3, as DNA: TGTGCCAGCAGCCCAAGGGGACAGGGTCAGTGGCCCCAGCATTTT. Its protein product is CASSPRGQGQWPQHF.

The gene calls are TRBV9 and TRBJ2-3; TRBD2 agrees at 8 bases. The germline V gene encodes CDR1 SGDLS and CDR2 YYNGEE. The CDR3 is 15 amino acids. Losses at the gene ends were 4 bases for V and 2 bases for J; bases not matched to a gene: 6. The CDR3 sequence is CASSQIAGTTDTQYF. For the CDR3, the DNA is TGTGCCAGCAGCCAAATAGCGGGGACCACAGATACGCAGTATTTT. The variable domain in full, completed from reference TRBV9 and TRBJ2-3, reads DSGVTQTPKHLITATGQRVTLRCSPRSGDLSVYWYQQSLDQGLQFLIQYYNGEERAKGNILERFSAQQFPDLHSELNLSSLELGDSALYFCASSQIAGTTDTQYFGPGTRLTVL.

The CDR3 loop is CASSPGLADKEEQFF. The CDR3 DNA follows: TGTGCCAGCTCACCTGGTCTAGCGGATAAAGAGGAGCAGTTCTTC. The chain joins TRBV18 to TRBJ2-1; 7 bases are shared with TRBD2. Germline CDR1 reads KGHSH; CDR2 reads LQKENI. The CDR3 is 15 amino acids. V shed 3 bases and J 10 bases; nucleotides not matched to a gene: 12.

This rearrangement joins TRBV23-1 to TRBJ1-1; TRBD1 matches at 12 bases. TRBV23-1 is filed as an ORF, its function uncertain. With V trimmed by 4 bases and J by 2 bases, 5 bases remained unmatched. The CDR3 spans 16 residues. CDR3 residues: CASSPRDRGRNTEAFF. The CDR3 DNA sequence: TGCGCCAGCAGTCCCAGGGACAGGGGGCGAAACACTGAAGCTTTCTTT.

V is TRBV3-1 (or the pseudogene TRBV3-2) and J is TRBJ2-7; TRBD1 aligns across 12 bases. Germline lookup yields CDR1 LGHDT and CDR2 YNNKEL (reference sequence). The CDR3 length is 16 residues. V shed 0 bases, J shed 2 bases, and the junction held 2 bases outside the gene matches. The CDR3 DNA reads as TGTGCCAGCAGCCAAGATCGGGACAGGGGGCCCTACGAGCAGTACTTC. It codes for CASSQDRDRGPYEQYF.

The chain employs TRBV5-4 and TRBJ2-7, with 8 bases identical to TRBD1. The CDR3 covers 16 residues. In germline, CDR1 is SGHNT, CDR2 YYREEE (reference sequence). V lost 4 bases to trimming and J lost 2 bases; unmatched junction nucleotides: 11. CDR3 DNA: TGTGCCAGCAGCGGGGCCCTGGGACAGGCTACCTACGAGCAGTACTTC. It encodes CASSGALGQATYEQYF.

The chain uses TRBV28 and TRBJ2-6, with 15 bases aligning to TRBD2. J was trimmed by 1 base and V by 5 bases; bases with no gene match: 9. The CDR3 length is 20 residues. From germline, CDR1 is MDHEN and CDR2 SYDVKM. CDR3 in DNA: TGTGCCAGCAGTCGAGAGAGGACTAGCGGGGGGGCATCTGGGGCCAACGTCCTGACTTTC. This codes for CASSRERTSGGASGANVLTF.

The CDR3 DNA follows: TGTGCCAGCAGCTCCCGGCTGGGCTCCTATGGCTACACCTTC. Its translation is CASSSRLGSYGYTF. The V call is TRBV9, the J call TRBJ1-2; D is uncertain. Trimming took off 4 bases at V and 4 bases at J, with 14 bases between the two ends. This CDR3 spans 14 amino acids. Per germline, CDR1 SGDLS and CDR2 YYNGEE.

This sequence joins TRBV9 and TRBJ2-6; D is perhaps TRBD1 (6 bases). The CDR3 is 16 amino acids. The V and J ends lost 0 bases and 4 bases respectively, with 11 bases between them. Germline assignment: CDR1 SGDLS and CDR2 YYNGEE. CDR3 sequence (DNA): TGTGCCAGCAGCGTAGAGCTGGGGACAGGGGCCAACGTCCTGACTTTC. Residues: CASSVELGTGANVLTF.

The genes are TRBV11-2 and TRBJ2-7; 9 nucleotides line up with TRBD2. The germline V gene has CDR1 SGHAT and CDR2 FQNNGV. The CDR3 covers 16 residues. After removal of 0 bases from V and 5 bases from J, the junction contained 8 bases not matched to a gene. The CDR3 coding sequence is TGTGCCAGCAGCTTAGATGGCCGGACTAGCGCCGACGAGCAGTACTTC. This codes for CASSLDGRTSADEQYF.

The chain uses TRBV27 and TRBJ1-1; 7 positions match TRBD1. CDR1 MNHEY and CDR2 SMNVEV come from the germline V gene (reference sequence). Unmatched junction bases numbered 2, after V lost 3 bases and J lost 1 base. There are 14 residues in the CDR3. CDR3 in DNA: TGTGCCAGCAGTTTCGACAGGGCGAACACTGAAGCTTTCTTT. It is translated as CASSFDRANTEAFF.

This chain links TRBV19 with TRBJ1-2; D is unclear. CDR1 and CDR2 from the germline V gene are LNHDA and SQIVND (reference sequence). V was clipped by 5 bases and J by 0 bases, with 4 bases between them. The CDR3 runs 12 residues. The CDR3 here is CASSLANYGYTF. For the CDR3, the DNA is TGTGCCAGTAGTCTTGCTAACTATGGCTACACCTTC.

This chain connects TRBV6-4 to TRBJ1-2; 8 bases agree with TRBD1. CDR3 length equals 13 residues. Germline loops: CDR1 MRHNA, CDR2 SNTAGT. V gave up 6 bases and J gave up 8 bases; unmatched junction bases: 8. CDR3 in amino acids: CASRQTGAGGYTF. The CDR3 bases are TGTGCCAGCAGACAGACAGGGGCAGGCGGCTACACCTTC.